These T cell receptor beta chains were read from a single sample in a study of cytomegalovirus exposure and HLA in healthy donors. Profiling relied on immunoSEQ multiplex PCR, and the TCRdb table lists in-frame clones only, not all of them. The top ten hold roughly 2.4% of the sample, which has about 250,000 clones, roughly 70% seen once. The sequencing input was PBMCs. All receptors derive from a female donor in good health and CMV-seronegative. The CDR3 runs from the conserved cysteine through the conserved F or W. A D gene is named only where the DNA matches it firmly. Size is stated for part of the rows, as once, few or many counts, or as a class when the clone is expanded.

>TRBD2|TRBV7-2|TRBJ2-5|.
CASSLGLASQETQYF
TGTGCCAGCAGCCTAGGACTAGCGTCACAAGAGACCCAGTACTTC
>.|TRBV5-1|TRBJ1-5|.
CASSLEGGNQPQHF
TGCGCCAGCAGCTTGGAGGGCGGGAATCAGCCCCAGCATTTT
>TRBD1|TRBV9|TRBJ1-5|.
CASSADRVDQPQHF
TGTGCCAGCAGCGCGGACAGGGTCGATCAGCCCCAGCATTTT
>.|TRBV4-1|TRBJ2-3|.
CASSPSSIASTDTQYF
TGCGCCAGCAGCCCCTCCAGTATCGCTAGCACAGATACGCAGTATTTT
>TRBD2|TRBV5-1|TRBJ2-7|once
CASTPSAGGGSYEQYF
TGCGCCAGCACTCCCTCCGCGGGCGGGGGATCCTACGAGCAGTACTTC
>.|TRBV19|TRBJ1-1|.
CASSREHMNTEAFF
TGTGCCAGTAGCCGGGAACACATGAACACTGAAGCTTTCTTT
>TRBD1|TRBV4-1|TRBJ1-1|.
CASLQGEGDTEAFF
TGCGCCAGCCTACAGGGGGAAGGGGACACTGAAGCTTTCTTT
>TRBD1|TRBV10-3|TRBJ1-1|.
CATIQGALVTEAFF
TGTGCCACTATACAGGGGGCGCTGGTCACTGAAGCTTTCTTT
>TRBD1|TRBV7-2|TRBJ1-2|few
CASSFFGTGSYGYTF
TGTGCCAGCAGCTTCTTCGGGACAGGGTCCTATGGCTACACCTTC
>TRBD1|TRBV7-2|TRBJ1-1|.
CASSPHRGSDTEAFF
TGTGCCAGCAGCCCCCACAGGGGAAGTGACACTGAAGCTTTCTTT
>.|TRBV27|TRBJ1-2|.
CAGLGRINYGYTF
TGTGCCGGACTTGGACGGATTAACTATGGCTACACCTTC
>.|TRBV5-4|TRBJ1-2|.
CASSLRQGGGYTF
TGTGCCAGCAGCTTGCGTCAGGGAGGTGGCTACACCTTC
>.|TRBV30|TRBJ1-2|.
CAWSQATGSGYGYTF
TGTGCCTGGAGTCAAGCTACAGGGTCGGGTTATGGCTACACCTTC
>.|TRBV5-6|TRBJ2-7|once
CASSLSPNMFYEQYF
TGTGCCAGCAGCTTAAGTCCCAACATGTTCTACGAGCAGTACTTC
>TRBD1|TRBV7-2|TRBJ1-1|.
CASSSPGQGRTEAFF
TGTGCCAGCAGCTCTCCGGGACAGGGTCGCACTGAAGCTTTCTTT
>.|TRBV6-1|TRBJ1-5|.
CASSEGPLSQPQHF
TGTGCCAGCAGTGAAGGCCCCCTCAGTCAGCCCCAGCATTTT
>TRBD2|TRBV18|TRBJ2-7|.
CASSPFHSGTYEQYF
TGTGCCAGCTCACCATTCCACAGCGGGACCTACGAGCAGTACTTC
>TRBD1|TRBV28|TRBJ1-2|.
CASSGGAGYGYTF
TGTGCCAGCTCAGGGGGCGCAGGCTATGGCTACACCTTC
>TRBD2|TRBV5-1|TRBJ2-1|.
CASNRLAGGYTEQFF
TGCGCCAGCAACCGACTAGCGGGAGGGTACACTGAGCAGTTCTTC
>.|TRBV10-3|TRBJ1-5|.
CAISEGGEGRQPQHF
TGTGCCATCAGTGAGGGGGGGGAGGGAAGACAGCCCCAGCATTTT
>.|TRBV11-2|TRBJ2-3|.
CASSLRTGASTDTQYF
TGTGCCAGCAGCTTAAGGACGGGAGCCAGCACAGATACGCAGTATTTT
>.|TRBV11-2|TRBJ1-2|.
CASSLNGGYGYTF
TGTGCCAGCAGCTTAAACGGGGGCTATGGCTACACCTTC
>TRBD1|TRBV27|TRBJ2-2|.
CAIPPLLTGQVAGELFF
TGTGCCATCCCTCCTCTCTTGACAGGGCAAGTGGCCGGGGAGCTGTTTTTT
>TRBD2|TRBV6-5|TRBJ2-7|.
CASRGLARDLYEQYF
TGTGCCAGCAGGGGACTAGCGCGAGATCTCTACGAGCAGTACTTC
>.|TRBV5-5|TRBJ1-2|.
CASSLEPPPIYGYTF
TGTGCCAGCAGCTTGGAACCCCCGCCTATCTATGGCTACACCTTC
>.|TRBV5-6|TRBJ1-5|.
CASSLGQDHQPQHF
TGTGCCAGCAGCTTGGGACAGGATCATCAGCCCCAGCATTTT
>.|TRBV28|TRBJ2-4|.
CASSLEGPGTKNIQYF
TGTGCCAGCAGTCTAGAGGGCCCGGGGACCAAAAACATTCAGTACTTC
>TRBD1|TRBV7-8|TRBJ1-2|.
CASSLAGQPFYGYTF
TGTGCCAGCAGCTTAGCGGGACAGCCCTTCTATGGCTACACCTTC
>TRBD2|TRBV19|TRBJ2-7|.
CASSIDGRSGRSSYEQYF
TGTGCCAGTAGTATAGATGGGAGGAGCGGGAGGAGCTCCTACGAGCAGTACTTC
>.|TRBV27|TRBJ1-1|.
CASRRGLTEAFF
TGTGCCAGCCGCAGGGGATTAACTGAAGCTTTCTTT
>TRBD2|TRBV11-2|TRBJ2-1|.
CASSLVGGNEQFF
TGTGCCAGCAGCTTAGTGGGGGGGAATGAGCAGTTCTTC
>TRBD1|TRBV27|TRBJ2-2|.
CASRGQGFGELFF
TGTGCCAGCAGAGGACAGGGGTTCGGGGAGCTGTTTTTT
>.|TRBV7-9|TRBJ1-2|.
CASSLGWTEGVDGYTF
TGTGCCAGCAGCTTAGGGTGGACAGAAGGGGTCGATGGCTACACCTTC
>.|TRBV11-2|TRBJ2-3|.
CASSLGTKASTDTQYF
TGTGCCAGCAGCTTAGGAACGAAAGCTAGCACAGATACGCAGTATTTT
>.|TRBV10-2|TRBJ2-7|.
CASSELGYEQYF
TGCGCCAGCAGTGAGCTCGGCTACGAGCAGTACTTC
>TRBD2|TRBV7-2|TRBJ2-5|few
CASSQGEFVAGALKTQYF
TGTGCCAGCAGCCAAGGGGAATTTGTAGCGGGAGCCTTGAAGACCCAGTACTTC
>TRBD1|TRBV27|TRBJ2-7|.
CASSLSLQGAWYEQYF
TGTGCCAGCAGTTTATCTCTACAGGGGGCTTGGTACGAGCAGTACTTC
>.|TRBV7-2|TRBJ1-3|.
CASSLSRAGNTIYF
TGTGCCAGCAGCTTAAGTCGCGCAGGAAACACCATATATTTT
>TRBD2|TRBV6-1|TRBJ2-7|.
CASRHLAVPYEQYF
TGTGCCAGCAGGCATCTAGCGGTCCCCTACGAGCAGTACTTC
>.|TRBV7-9|TRBJ1-1|.
CSSSFYREGEAFF
TGTTCCAGCAGCTTTTACAGGGAGGGTGAAGCTTTCTTT
>TRBD1|TRBV2|TRBJ1-5|.
CASSADRGPNQPQHF
TGTGCCAGCAGTGCCGACAGGGGGCCCAATCAGCCCCAGCATTTT
>TRBD1|TRBV7-6|TRBJ2-1|.
CASSYGGTGVYNEQFF
TGTGCCAGCAGCTACGGAGGGACAGGGGTTTACAATGAGCAGTTCTTC
>.|TRBV14|TRBJ2-5|.
CASSNRVRETQYF
TGTGCCAGCAGCAACAGGGTCAGAGAGACCCAGTACTTC
>.|TRBV5-1|TRBJ2-7|.
CASSFGESSGSSYEQYF
TGCGCCAGCAGCTTTGGCGAGTCAAGCGGAAGCTCCTACGAGCAGTACTTC
>.|TRBV6-1|TRBJ2-1|.
CASSVGAGVRNEQFF
TGTGCCAGCAGTGTGGGGGCGGGGGTAAGGAATGAGCAGTTCTTC